What follows are 8 T cell receptor beta chains derived from one specimen sequenced in a study of T cells in Graves' hyperthyroidism and ophthalmopathy. TCR beta CDR3 region amplification was performed from RNA transcripts. The TCR CDR3 was amplified in a first-round RT-PCR using the HTBI primer set. TCRdb itself ran the multiplex PCR reads through MiXCR, one entry per CDR3 protein. This sample has about 620,000 distinct CDR3 sequences, with under 20% found just once. Sequencing was performed on blood. The receptors shown here come from a woman aged 25 to 39 with Graves' hyperthyroidism.

This clonotype showed up many times. The chain couples TRBV28 to TRBJ2-7; D remains unclear. The CDR3 is made up of 14 amino acids. Germline CDR1 MDHEN, CDR2 SYDVKM. Trimming shortened V by 6 bases and J by 2 bases, and 14 bases separated the two germline ends. The CDR3 nucleotides read TGTGCCAGCAGCCACAAGTTTTCCCCCTACGAGCAGTACTTC. Its protein is CASSHKFSPYEQYF.

This clonotype was seen just once. This chain joins TRBV2 and TRBJ2-5; D not resolved. V lost 7 bases and J 1 base, leaving 16 bases between the germline ends. Germline V gives CDR1 SNHLY, CDR2 FYNNEI. The CDR3 spans 15 residues. The CDR3 region is CASNPPPAAQETQYF. The CDR3 coding sequence is TGTGCCAGCAACCCGCCTCCCGCGGCCCAAGAGACCCAGTACTTC. The full variable domain, with the rest looked up from reference TRBV2 and TRBJ2-5, is EPEVTQTPSHQVTQMGQEVILRCVPISNHLYFYWYRQILGQKVEFLVSFYNNEISEKSEIFDDQFSVERPDGSNFTLKIRSTKLEDSAMYFCASNPPPAAQETQYFGPGTRLLVL.

This clonotype was seen at least ten times. The rearrangement joins TRBV6-1 to TRBJ1-1; 9 nucleotides agree with TRBD1. The CDR3 contains 14 residues. Germline values: CDR1 MNHNS, CDR2 SASEGT. V gave up 3 bases and J gave up 7 bases; unmatched junction bases: 6. CDR3 amino acids: CASSEEGQGSEAFF. For the CDR3, the DNA is TGTGCCAGCAGTGAGGAGGGACAGGGTAGTGAAGCTTTCTTT.

This clonotype came up a few times. The V call is TRBV3-1, the J call TRBJ1-1; 8 positions match TRBD1. V lost 8 bases, J lost 8 bases, and 4 bases stayed unmatched. The CDR3 is made up of 11 amino acids. Germline V gene lookup returns CDR1 LGHDT and CDR2 YNNKEL (reference sequence). As DNA, the CDR3 is TGTGCCAGCTTCAGGGGGCAGGAAGCTTTCTTT. It encodes CASFRGQEAFF.

This sequence joins TRBV20-1 and TRBJ1-5, with a tentative D call TRBD1 (5 bases). The CDR3 spans 14 residues. Germline V gives CDR1 DFQATT, CDR2 SNEGSKA (reference sequence). V was pared by 1 base and J by 1 base, with 8 bases between. CDR3: CSARADRSNQPQHF. As DNA, the CDR3 is TGCAGTGCTAGAGCAGACAGAAGCAATCAGCCCCAGCATTTT.

This clonotype came up many times. V gene TRBV2 combines with J gene TRBJ2-5; TRBD1 might be the D (6 bases). The CDR3 consists of 14 residues. The germline CDR1 and CDR2 sequences are SNHLY and FYNNEI. V dropped 3 bases and J dropped 3 bases, with 11 bases sitting between them. DNA of the CDR3: TGTGCCAGCAGTGACAGGGGTACGGAAGAGACCCAGTACTTC. Amino acids: CASSDRGTEETQYF.

The V and J genes are TRBV20-1 and TRBJ2-2; 10 bases map to TRBD2. J lost 4 bases, V lost 3 bases, and 5 bases had no gene match. Germline V lookup: CDR1 DFQATT, CDR2 SNEGSKA (reference sequence). This CDR3 has 15 amino acids. CDR3 bases: TGCAGTGCTAGCCGCTCTAGCGGGGGCACCGGGGAGCTGTTTTTT. This sequence encodes CSASRSSGGTGELFF.

This clonotype was recorded at least ten times. V gene TRBV11-2 combines with J gene TRBJ2-7, with D tentatively TRBD1 (5 bases). CDR1 SGHAT and CDR2 FQNNGV come from the germline V gene. Trimming removed 2 bases at V and 7 bases at J, with 9 bases between. This CDR3 comprises 12 residues. CDR3 sequence reads: CASSLQRGEQYF. For the CDR3, the DNA is TGTGCCAGCAGCTTACAAAGGGGAGAGCAGTACTTC.